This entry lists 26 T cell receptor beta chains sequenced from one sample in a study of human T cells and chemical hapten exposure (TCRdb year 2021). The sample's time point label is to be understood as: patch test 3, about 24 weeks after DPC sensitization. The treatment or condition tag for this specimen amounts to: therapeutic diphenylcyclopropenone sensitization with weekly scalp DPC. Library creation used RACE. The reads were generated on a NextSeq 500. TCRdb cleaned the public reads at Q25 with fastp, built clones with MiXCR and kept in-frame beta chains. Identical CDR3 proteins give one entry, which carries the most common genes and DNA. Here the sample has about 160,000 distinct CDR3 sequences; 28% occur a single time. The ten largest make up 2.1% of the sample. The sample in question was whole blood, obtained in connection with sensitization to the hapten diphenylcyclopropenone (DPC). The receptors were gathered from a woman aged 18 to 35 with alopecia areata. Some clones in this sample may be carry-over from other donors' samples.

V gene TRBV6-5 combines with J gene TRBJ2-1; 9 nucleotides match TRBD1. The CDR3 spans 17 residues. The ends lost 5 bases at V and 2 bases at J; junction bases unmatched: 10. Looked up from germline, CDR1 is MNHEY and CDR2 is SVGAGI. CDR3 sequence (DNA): TGTGCCAGCAGTCCATACCAGGGACAGGGTGCCTACAATGAGCAGTTCTTC. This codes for CASSPYQGQGAYNEQFF.

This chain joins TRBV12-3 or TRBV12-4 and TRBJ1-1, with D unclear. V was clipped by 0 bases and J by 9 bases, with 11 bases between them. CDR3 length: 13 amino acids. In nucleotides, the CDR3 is TGTGCCAGCAGTTTAGCGGTGCGGAGTCAAGCTTTCTTT. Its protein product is CASSLAVRSQAFF.

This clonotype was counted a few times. The CDR3 nucleotides read TGCGCCAGCAGCTTGGACTCCAATGAAAAACTGTTTTTT. This gives the protein CASSLDSNEKLFF. This sequence joins TRBV5-1 and TRBJ1-4; no definite D call. Trimming stripped 0 bases from V and 5 bases from J, with 5 bases between. This CDR3 is built from 13 residues. Germline values: CDR1 SGHRS, CDR2 YFSETQ. Based on the CDR3 plus reference TRBV5-1 and TRBJ1-4, the full variable domain is KAGVTQTPRYLIKTRGQQVTLSCSPISGHRSVSWYQQTPGQGLQFLFEYFSETQRNKGNFPGRFSGRQFSNSRSEMNVSTLELGDSALYLCASSLDSNEKLFFGSGTQLSVL.

The CDR3 DNA is TGCGCCTCCAGCGGGAGTAAGACAGATACGCAGTATTTT. Protein product: CASSGSKTDTQYF. This rearrangement joins TRBV4-3 to TRBJ2-3; TRBD2 agrees at 8 bases. Trimming at V came to 11 bases and at J to 3 bases, leaving 7 bases not matched to a gene. CDR3 size: 13 residues. CDR1 and CDR2 (germline): LGHNA, YSLEER.

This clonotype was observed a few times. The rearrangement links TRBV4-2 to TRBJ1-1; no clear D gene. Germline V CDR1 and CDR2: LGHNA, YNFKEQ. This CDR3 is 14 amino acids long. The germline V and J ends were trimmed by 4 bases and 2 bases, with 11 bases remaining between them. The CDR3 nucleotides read TGTGCCAGCAGCCGCGGCGCGCTCAACACTGAAGCTTTCTTT. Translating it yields CASSRGALNTEAFF.

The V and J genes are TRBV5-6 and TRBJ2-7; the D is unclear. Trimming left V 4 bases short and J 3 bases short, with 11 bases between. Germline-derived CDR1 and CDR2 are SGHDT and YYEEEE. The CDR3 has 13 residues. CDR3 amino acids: CASSLDGYYEQYF. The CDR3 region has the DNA TGTGCCAGCAGCCTGGACGGTTACTACGAGCAGTACTTC. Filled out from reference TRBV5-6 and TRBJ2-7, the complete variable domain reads DAGVTQSPTHLIKTRGQQVTLRCSPKSGHDTVSWYQQALGQGPQFIFQYYEEEERQRGNFPDRFSGHQFPNYSSELNVNALLLGDSALYLCASSLDGYYEQYFGPGTRLTVT.

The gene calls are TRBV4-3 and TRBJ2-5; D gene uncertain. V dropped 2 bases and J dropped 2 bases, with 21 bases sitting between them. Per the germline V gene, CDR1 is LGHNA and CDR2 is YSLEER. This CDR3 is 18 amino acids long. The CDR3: CASSQYAVVNRAQETQYF. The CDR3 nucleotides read TGCGCCAGCAGCCAATACGCCGTGGTCAACCGGGCACAAGAGACCCAGTACTTC.

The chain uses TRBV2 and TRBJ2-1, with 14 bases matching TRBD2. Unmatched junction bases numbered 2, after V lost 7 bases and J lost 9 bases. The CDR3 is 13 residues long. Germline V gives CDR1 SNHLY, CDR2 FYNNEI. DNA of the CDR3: TGTGCCAGCACGGGACTAGCGGGAGCTGAGCAGTTCTTC. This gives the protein CASTGLAGAEQFF. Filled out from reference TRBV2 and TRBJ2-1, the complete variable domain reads EPEVTQTPSHQVTQMGQEVILRCVPISNHLYFYWYRQILGQKVEFLVSFYNNEISEKSEIFDDQFSVERPDGSNFTLKIRSTKLEDSAMYFCASTGLAGAEQFFGPGTRLTVL.

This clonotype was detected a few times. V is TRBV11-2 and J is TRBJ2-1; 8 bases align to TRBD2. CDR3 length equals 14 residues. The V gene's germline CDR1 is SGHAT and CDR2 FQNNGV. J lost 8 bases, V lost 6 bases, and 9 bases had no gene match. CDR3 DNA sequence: TGTGCCAGCAGGACAAGCGGGAGTAGCCATGAGCAGTTCTTC. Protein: CASRTSGSSHEQFF.

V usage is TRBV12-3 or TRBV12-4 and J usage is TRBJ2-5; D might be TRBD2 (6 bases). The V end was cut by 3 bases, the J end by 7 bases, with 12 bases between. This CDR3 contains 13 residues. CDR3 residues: CASSFGGFTTQYF. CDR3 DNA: TGTGCCAGCAGTTTTGGAGGGTTTACGACCCAGTACTTC.

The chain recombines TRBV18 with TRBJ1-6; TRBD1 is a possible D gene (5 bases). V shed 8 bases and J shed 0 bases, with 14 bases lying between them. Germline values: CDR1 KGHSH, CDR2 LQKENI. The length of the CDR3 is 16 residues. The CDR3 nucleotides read TGTGCCAGCCCAGGGAACCAATACTCCTATAATTCACCCCTCCACTTT. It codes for CASPGNQYSYNSPLHF.

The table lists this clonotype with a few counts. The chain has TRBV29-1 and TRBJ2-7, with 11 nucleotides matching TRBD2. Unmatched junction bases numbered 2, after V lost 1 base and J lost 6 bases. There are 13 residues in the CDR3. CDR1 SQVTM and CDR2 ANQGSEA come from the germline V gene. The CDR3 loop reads CSVEGLAGTEQYF. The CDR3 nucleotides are TGCAGCGTTGAAGGACTAGCGGGGACCGAGCAGTACTTC.

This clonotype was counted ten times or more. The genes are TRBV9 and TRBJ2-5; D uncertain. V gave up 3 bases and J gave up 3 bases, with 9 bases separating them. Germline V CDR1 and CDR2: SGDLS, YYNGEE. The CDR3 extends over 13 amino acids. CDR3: CASSAHTEETQYF. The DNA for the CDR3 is TGTGCCAGCAGCGCTCACACCGAAGAGACCCAGTACTTC.

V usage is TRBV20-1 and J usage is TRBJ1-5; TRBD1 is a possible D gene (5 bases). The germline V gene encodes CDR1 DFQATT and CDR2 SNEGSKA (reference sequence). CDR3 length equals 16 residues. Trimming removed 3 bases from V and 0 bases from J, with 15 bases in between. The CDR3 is CSARDIQDYSNQPQHF. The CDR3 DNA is TGCAGTGCTAGGGATATACAGGATTATAGCAATCAGCCCCAGCATTTT.

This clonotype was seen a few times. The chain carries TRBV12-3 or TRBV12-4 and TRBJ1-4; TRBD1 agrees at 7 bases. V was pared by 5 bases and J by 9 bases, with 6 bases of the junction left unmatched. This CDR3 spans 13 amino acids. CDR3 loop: CASSPGTAQKLFF. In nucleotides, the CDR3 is TGTGCCAGCAGTCCCGGGACAGCTCAAAAACTGTTTTTT.

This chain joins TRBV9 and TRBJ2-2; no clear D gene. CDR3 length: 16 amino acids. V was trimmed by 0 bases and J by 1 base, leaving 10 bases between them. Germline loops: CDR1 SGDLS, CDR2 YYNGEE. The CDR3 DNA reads TGTGCCAGCAGCGTAGTCTCCACTAAGAACACCGGGGAGCTGTTTTTT. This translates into CASSVVSTKNTGELFF. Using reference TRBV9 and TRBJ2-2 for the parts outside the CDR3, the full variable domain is DSGVTQTPKHLITATGQRVTLRCSPRSGDLSVYWYQQSLDQGLQFLIQYYNGEERAKGNILERFSAQQFPDLHSELNLSSLELGDSALYFCASSVVSTKNTGELFFGEGSRLTVL.

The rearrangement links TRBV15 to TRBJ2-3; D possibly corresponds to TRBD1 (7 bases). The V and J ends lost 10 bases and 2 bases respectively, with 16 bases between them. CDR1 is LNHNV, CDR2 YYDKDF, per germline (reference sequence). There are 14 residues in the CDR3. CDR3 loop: CAIGGGTDTDTQYF. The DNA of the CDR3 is TGTGCCATCGGTGGCGGGACAGACACAGATACGCAGTATTTT.

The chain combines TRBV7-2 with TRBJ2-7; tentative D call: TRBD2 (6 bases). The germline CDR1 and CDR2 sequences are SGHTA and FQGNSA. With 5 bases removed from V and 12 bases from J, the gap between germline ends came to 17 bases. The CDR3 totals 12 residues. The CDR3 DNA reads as TGTGCCAGCAGCCACGCGGAGGGCCCGCGGTACTTC. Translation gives CASSHAEGPRYF.

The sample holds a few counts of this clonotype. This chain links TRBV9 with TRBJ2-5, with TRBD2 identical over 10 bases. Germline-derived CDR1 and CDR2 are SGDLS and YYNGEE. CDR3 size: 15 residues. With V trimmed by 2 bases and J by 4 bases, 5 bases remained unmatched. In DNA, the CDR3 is TGTGCCAGCAGCGTCTCAAGCGGGAGGGGAGAGACCCAGTACTTC. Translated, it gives CASSVSSGRGETQYF.

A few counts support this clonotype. As DNA, the CDR3 is TGTGCCAGCAGCTTGGGGGACCTTACCTACGAGCAGTACTTC. It yields the protein CASSLGDLTYEQYF. This chain uses TRBV7-9 with TRBJ2-7; D may match TRBD1 or TRBD2 (5 bases each). This CDR3 comprises 14 residues. Germline V gene data show CDR1 as SEHNR and CDR2 as FQNEAQ (reference sequence). Trimming pared 3 bases from V and 2 bases from J, leaving 11 bases between.

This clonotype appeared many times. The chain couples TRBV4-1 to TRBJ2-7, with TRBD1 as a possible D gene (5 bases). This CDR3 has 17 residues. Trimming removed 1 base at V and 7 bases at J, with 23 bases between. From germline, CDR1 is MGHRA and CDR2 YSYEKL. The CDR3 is CASSQAKGVVRSGEQYF. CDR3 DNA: TGCGCCAGCAGCCAAGCGAAAGGGGTTGTGAGGAGTGGAGAGCAGTACTTC.

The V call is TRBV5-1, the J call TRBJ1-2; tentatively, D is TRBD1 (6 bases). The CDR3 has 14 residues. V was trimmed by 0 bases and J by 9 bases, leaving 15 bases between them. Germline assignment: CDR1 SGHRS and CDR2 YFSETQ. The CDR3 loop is CASSLGSGADRYTF. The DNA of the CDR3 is TGCGCCAGCAGCTTGGGTTCGGGGGCTGATCGCTACACCTTC.

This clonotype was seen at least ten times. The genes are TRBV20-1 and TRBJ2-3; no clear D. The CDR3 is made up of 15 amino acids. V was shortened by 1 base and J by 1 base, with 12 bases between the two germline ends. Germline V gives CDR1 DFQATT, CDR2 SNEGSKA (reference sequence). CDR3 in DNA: TGCAGTGCTAGAGCGTCCTTGGCCGGCACAGATACGCAGTATTTT. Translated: CSARASLAGTDTQYF.

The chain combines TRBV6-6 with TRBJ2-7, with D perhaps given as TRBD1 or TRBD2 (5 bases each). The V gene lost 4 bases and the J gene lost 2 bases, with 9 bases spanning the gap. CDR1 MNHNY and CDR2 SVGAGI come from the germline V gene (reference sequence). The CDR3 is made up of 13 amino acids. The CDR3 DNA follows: TGTGCCAGCAGTTGGGACGGAACCTACGAGCAGTACTTC. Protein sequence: CASSWDGTYEQYF.

The DNA of the CDR3 is TGTGCCAGCTTCTCCGGGAGGCAAAATCAGCCCCAGCATTTT. Its protein is CASFSGRQNQPQHF. The chain joins TRBV12-3 or TRBV12-4 to TRBJ1-5; D is unclear. Trimming took 8 bases from V and 4 from J, leaving 15 bases between them. There are 14 residues in the CDR3.

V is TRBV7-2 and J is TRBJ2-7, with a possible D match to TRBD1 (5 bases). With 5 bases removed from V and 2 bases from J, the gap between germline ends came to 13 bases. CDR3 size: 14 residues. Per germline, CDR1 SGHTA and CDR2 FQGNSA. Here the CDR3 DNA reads TGTGCCAGCAGCCTGGACAAGGTCACCTACGAGCAGTACTTC. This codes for CASSLDKVTYEQYF. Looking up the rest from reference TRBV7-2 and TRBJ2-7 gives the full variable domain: GAGVSQSPSNKVTEKGKDVELRCDPISGHTALYWYRQSLGQGLEFLIYFQGNSAPDKSGLPSDRFSAERTGGSVSTLTIQRTQQEDSAVYLCASSLDKVTYEQYFGPGTRLTVT.